These T cell receptor beta chains were read from a single sample in a study of technical replicates of blood from a handful of donors. Here immunoSEQ multiplex PCR was the method, and the copy in TCRdb shows in-frame clones only, minus some. The sample yields roughly 100,000 clones, roughly 95% seen once. Input material: T cells isolated from PBMCs. Source of these receptors: a human donor in good health. CDR3s include the opening cysteine and the closing phenylalanine or tryptophan. A D gene is named only where the DNA matches it firmly. Only some rows state a clone size, as once, few, many or a class for expanded clones.

d_call j_call v_call clone_size cdr3_nt cdr3_aa
TRBD2 TRBJ2-7 TRBV5-1 once TGCGCCAGCAGCCGGGAGGGGACTAGCGGGAGCTCCTACGAGCAGTACTTC CASSREGTSGSSYEQYF
. TRBJ2-7 TRBV4-3 . TGCGCCAGCAGCCAAGATGGTTCAGGGGGGTCCTACGAGCAGTACTTC CASSQDGSGGSYEQYF
TRBD1 TRBJ1-1 TRBV4-3 . TGCGCCAGCAGCCAAAGACAGGGACGCACTGAAGCTTTCTTT CASSQRQGRTEAFF
. TRBJ1-1 TRBV2 . TGTGCCGGAGACAGGATGAACACTGAAGCTTTCTTT CAGDRMNTEAFF
TRBD1 TRBJ1-5 TRBV11-2 once TGTGCCAGCAGCCCACGTCAGGGCAGGGGGGATCAGCCCCAGCATTTT CASSPRQGRGDQPQHF
. TRBJ2-1 TRBV7-6 . TGTGCCAGCAGTTACGACAGGTACAATGAGCAGTTCTTC CASSYDRYNEQFF
. TRBJ1-2 TRBV7-9 . TGTGCCAGCAGTCCCACGGGTCTCTATGGCTACACCTTC CASSPTGLYGYTF
. TRBJ1-1 TRBV27 . TGTGCCAGCAGTTTATCGGCAGGGAGGGCCACTGAAGCTTTCTTT CASSLSAGRATEAFF
. TRBJ2-2 TRBV29-1 . TGCAGCGTTGAGAGGAGGAACACCGGGGAGCTGTTTTTT CSVERRNTGELFF
TRBD2 TRBJ2-1 TRBV7-3 . TGTGCCAGCAGTTATCTAGCGGGAGGGAGCAATGAGCAGTTCTTC CASSYLAGGSNEQFF
TRBD2 TRBJ2-1 TRBV7-6 once TGTGCCAGCAGCCCGAGGCGGGAGGGCCGCAACAATGAGCAGTTCTTC CASSPRREGRNNEQFF
. TRBJ1-4 TRBV11-3 . TGTGCCAGCAGCCCCCGGACCGGGACTAGTAATGAAAAACTGTTTTTT CASSPRTGTSNEKLFF
TRBD1 TRBJ2-7 TRBV7-8 . TGTGCCAGCAGCTTAAACAGGGGGGCCCCCTACGAGCAGTACTTC CASSLNRGAPYEQYF
TRBD2 TRBJ2-5 TRBV18 . TGTGCCAGCTCTTCTCAACTGGCAGCGGGAGAGAAAGAGACCCAGTACTTC CASSSQLAAGEKETQYF